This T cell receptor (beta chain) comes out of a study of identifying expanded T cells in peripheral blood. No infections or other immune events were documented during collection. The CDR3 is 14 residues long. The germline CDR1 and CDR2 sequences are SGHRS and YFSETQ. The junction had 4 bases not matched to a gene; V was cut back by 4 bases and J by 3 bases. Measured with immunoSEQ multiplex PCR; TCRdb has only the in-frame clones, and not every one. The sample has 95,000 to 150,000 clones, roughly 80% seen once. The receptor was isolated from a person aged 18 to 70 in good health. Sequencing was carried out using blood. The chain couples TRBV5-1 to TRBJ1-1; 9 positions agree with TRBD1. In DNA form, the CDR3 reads TGCGCCAGCAGCATTCGGACAGGGGACACTGAAGCTTTCTTT. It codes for CASSIRTGDTEAFF. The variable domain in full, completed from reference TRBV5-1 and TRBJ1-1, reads KAGVTQTPRYLIKTRGQQVTLSCSPISGHRSVSWYQQTPGQGLQFLFEYFSETQRNKGNFPGRFSGRQFSNSRSEMNVSTLELGDSALYLCASSIRTGDTEAFFGQGTRLTVV.